This paragraph covers one T cell receptor (beta chain) sequence. CDR1 is PRHDT, CDR2 FYEKMQ, per germline (reference sequence). V was pared by 5 bases and J by 4 bases, with 8 bases of the junction left unmatched. This CDR3 spans 15 amino acids. Clones were sequenced by immunoSEQ multiplex PCR, and TCRdb holds only the in-frame ones, with some missing. This table has tens of thousands of clones, almost 95% appearing once. The sample belongs to a study of T cell changes during pregnancy in multiple sclerosis. Sequencing used peripheral blood, obtained after pregnancy. This clonotype originated in a female donor with multiple sclerosis, enrolled in a pregnancy study. The chain recombines TRBV13 with TRBJ1-2; 9 nucleotides agree with TRBD1. The CDR3 DNA reads TGTGCCAGCAGCAGGGCCGGGACAGGGACCTATGGCTACACCTTC. As protein: CASSRAGTGTYGYTF.